The clone carrying this TCR beta chain was counted between two and nine times. TCRdb used MiXCR to reprocess the 5' RACE reads, holding one entry per CDR3 protein. The sample shows around 400,000 distinct CDR3 sequences, around 10% of them seen only once. This sample stems from a study of T cells after yellow fever vaccination. The V segment lost 4 bases and the J segment 1 base; nucleotides outside the gene matches: 3. CDR1 LGHNA and CDR2 YSLEER come from the germline V gene. CDR3 length: 15 residues. Source: PBMCs, taken on the day of the first yellow fever vaccination. This chain connects TRBV4-3 to TRBJ2-3, with 9 positions matching TRBD1. This clonotype originated in a man aged 18 to 30 who received the YFV17D yellow fever vaccine. CDR3 sequence reads: CASSPGQGRTDTQYF. CDR3 coding DNA: TGCGCCAGCAGCCCCGGACAGGGGCGCACAGATACGCAGTATTTT.